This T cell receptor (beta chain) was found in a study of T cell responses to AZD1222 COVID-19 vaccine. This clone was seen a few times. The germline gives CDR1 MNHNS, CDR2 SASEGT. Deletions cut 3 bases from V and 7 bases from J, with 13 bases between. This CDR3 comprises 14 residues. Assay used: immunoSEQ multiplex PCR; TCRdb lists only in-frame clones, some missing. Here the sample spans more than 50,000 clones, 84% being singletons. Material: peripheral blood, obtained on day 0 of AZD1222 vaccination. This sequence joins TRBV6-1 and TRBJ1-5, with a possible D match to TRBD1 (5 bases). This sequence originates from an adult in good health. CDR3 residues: CASSDKAKGQPQHF. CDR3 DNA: TGTGCCAGCAGTGATAAGGCCAAGGGGCAGCCCCAGCATTTT.